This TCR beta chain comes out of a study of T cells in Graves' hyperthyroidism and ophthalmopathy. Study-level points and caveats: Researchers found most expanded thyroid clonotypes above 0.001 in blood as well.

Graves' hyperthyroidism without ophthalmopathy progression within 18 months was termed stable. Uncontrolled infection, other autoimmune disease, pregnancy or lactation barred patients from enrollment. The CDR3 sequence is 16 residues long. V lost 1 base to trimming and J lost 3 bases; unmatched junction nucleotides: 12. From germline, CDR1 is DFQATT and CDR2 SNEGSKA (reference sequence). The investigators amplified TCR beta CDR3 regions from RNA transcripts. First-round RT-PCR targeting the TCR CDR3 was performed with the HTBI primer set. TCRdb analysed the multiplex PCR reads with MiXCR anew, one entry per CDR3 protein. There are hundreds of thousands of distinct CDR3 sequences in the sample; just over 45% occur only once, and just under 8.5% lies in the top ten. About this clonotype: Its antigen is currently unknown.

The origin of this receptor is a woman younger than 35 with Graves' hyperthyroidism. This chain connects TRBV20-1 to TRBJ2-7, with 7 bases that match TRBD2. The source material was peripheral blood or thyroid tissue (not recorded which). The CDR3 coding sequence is TGCAGTGCTAGAGTAAGCATCGGGAGGCGTGACTACGAGCAGTACTTC. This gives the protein CSARVSIGRRDYEQYF.